Listed here are 4 T cell receptor beta chains from one sample, sequenced in a study of T-cell memory formation after mild COVID-19. TCRdb reanalysed the 5' RACE reads using MiXCR and keeps one entry per CDR3 protein. Of over 60,000 distinct CDR3 sequences detected, over 15% appear once; the ten largest clones hold 25% to 35%. The sequencing input was PBMCs or a T cell subset sorted from them (not recorded which). These receptors all come from an adult woman who had mild COVID-19 (a few samples of this study predate the infection). Cell type and time point are not known.

This clonotype was detected a few times. As DNA, the CDR3 is TGTGCCAGCAGCCAAGAGATGACAGGGGGCTATGGCTACACCTTC. This gives the protein CASSQEMTGGYGYTF. The rearrangement uses TRBV3-1 and TRBJ1-2, with 9 bases identical to TRBD1. Germline V lookup: CDR1 LGHDT, CDR2 YNNKEL (reference sequence). The V and J ends lost 0 bases and 4 bases, in that order; junction bases with no gene match: 3. The CDR3 contains 15 residues.

V gene TRBV7-2 combines with J gene TRBJ2-4, with 10 bases fitting TRBD2. V was pared by 2 bases and J by 9 bases, with 10 bases of the junction left unmatched. Germline loops: CDR1 SGHTA, CDR2 FQGNSA. CDR3 size: 16 residues. For the CDR3, the DNA is TGTGCCAGCAGCTTACCCCCAGCGGGAGGGCTTAGCATTCAGTACTTC. Protein: CASSLPPAGGLSIQYF.

This clonotype showed up just a few times. V gene TRBV15 combines with J gene TRBJ2-1; tentatively, D is TRBD1 or TRBD2 (6 bases each). The germline V gene has CDR1 LNHNV and CDR2 YYDKDF (reference sequence). The CDR3 sequence is 15 residues long. V was shortened by 4 bases and J by 6 bases, with 16 bases between the two germline ends. This CDR3 is CATSTGADLGNEQFF. CDR3 nucleotides: TGTGCCACCAGCACGGGGGCCGACCTCGGCAATGAGCAGTTCTTC.

J is TRBJ1-1 and V is TRBV7-2; D is undetermined. The CDR3 loop spans 12 amino acids. Germline lookup yields CDR1 SGHTA and CDR2 FQGNSA. V dropped 7 bases and J dropped 6 bases, with 12 bases sitting between them. CDR3 protein: CASNTINAEAFF. The CDR3 DNA is TGTGCCAGCAACACTATCAACGCTGAAGCTTTCTTT.